The TCR beta chain under discussion was sequenced for a study of blood T cell repertoires in COVID-19. Study-wide context: Samples taken during acute and convalescent COVID-19 were collected in the United States, Italy and Spain. PBMCs, B-cell-depleted T cells, or T cells provided the cDNA or gDNA that made up the material.

Per the original methods: Quantification of nucleated cells was approximated via reference gene primer amplification. TCRdb's copy holds only in-frame clones and misses some; the assay was immunoSEQ multiplex PCR. V and J calls and clone size come straight from that table; D and trimming were deduced from the DNA. The sample records 120,000 to 150,000 clones, 85% to 90% being singletons. Germline V CDR1 and CDR2: GTSNPN, SVGIG (reference sequence). With 1 base removed from V and 3 bases from J, the gap between germline ends came to 21 bases. The CDR3 runs 17 residues. Sample: peripheral blood. The origin of this receptor is an elderly woman with acute or convalescent COVID-19. The rearrangement joins TRBV30 to TRBJ1-1, with a possible D match to TRBD1 (5 bases). The chain's CDR3 is CAWSAEYGGRRDTEAFF. The CDR3 DNA sequence: TGTGCCTGGAGTGCCGAGTACGGGGGACGGCGTGACACTGAAGCTTTCTTT.